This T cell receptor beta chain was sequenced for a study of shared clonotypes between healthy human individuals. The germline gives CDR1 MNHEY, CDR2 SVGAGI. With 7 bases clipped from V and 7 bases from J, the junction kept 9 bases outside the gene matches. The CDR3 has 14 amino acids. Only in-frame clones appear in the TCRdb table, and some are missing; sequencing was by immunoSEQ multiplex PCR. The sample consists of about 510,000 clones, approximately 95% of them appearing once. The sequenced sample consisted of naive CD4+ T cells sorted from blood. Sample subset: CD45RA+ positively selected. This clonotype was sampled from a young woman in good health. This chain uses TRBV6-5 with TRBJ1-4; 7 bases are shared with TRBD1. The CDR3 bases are TGTGCCAGCAAGCCGGGACAGCCCTTTGAAAAACTGTTTTTT. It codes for CASKPGQPFEKLFF.